This TCR beta chain was sequenced during a study of identical twins. The study's findings and limits: Conclusions came from cross-sectional statistical analysis, not from following the same donors.

TCRdb ran MiXCR on the 5' RACE reads and lists one entry per CDR3 protein. Here the sample spans about 520,000 distinct CDR3 sequences, around 20% being singletons. V gave up 6 bases and J gave up 5 bases, with 13 bases separating them. This CDR3 has 12 amino acids. CDR1 is DFQATT, CDR2 SNEGSKA, per germline (reference sequence). On this clonotype itself: Its matching antigen is unknown.

The same specimen was also included in a second study, on T cells expressing NK-cell markers. That work contributes: These clonotypes, the leaders elsewhere, also led the CD3+CD56-NKG2C+ fraction in several donors. No clear determination of HCMV specificity was made for expanded NKG2C+ T cell clones.

The clonotype originates from a woman aged 18-30 years in good health. What was sequenced was CD4+ T cells sorted from blood. The chain is built from TRBV20-1 and TRBJ2-5, with D unresolved. CDR3 bases: TGCAGTGCGACCCTCGCGCGGGAGACCCAGTACTTC. Translation gives CSATLARETQYF.